Below, 17 T cell receptor beta chains from the same sample are listed, as sequenced in a study of cytomegalovirus exposure and HLA in healthy donors. PCR was performed using 60 Vbeta and 13 Jbeta primers. This table comes from immunoSEQ multiplex PCR, and its TCRdb copy is limited to in-frame clones, with some not included. The table has some 160,000 clones, around three quarters seen once; the top ten hold about 2%. Sequencing input: PBMCs. The receptors originated from a middle-aged woman in good health and CMV-seronegative.

The chain is built from TRBV6-5 and TRBJ1-1, with a possible D match to TRBD1 (5 bases). Trimming cost V 4 bases and J 5 bases, with 11 bases left between them. Per germline, CDR1 MNHEY and CDR2 SVGAGI. CDR3 length: 13 residues. CDR3 in DNA: TGTGCCAGCAGTTCACCAGGGCGGACTGAAGCTTTCTTT. This translates into CASSSPGRTEAFF.

The rearrangement uses TRBV10-1 and TRBJ2-5, with a weak D call TRBD1 (7 bases). CDR1 and CDR2 from the germline V gene are WNHNN and SYGVQD (reference sequence). The CDR3 contains 17 residues. Trimming stripped 10 bases from V and 5 bases from J, with 29 bases between. The CDR3, as DNA: TGCGCCATATACCCTTCGGTTGGAGGGGGCGATGAGGAGACCCAGTACTTC. This translates into CAIYPSVGGGDEETQYF.

The V gene is TRBV6-1, the J gene TRBJ1-4; a possible D gene is TRBD1 (5 bases). Germline CDR1 MNHNS, CDR2 SASEGT. Trimming pared 3 bases from V and 1 base from J, leaving 12 bases between. There are 16 residues in the CDR3. The CDR3 spells CASSETAPVTNEKLFF. DNA of the CDR3: TGTGCCAGCAGTGAGACAGCACCCGTAACTAATGAAAAACTGTTTTTT.

The chain links TRBV5-4 to TRBJ1-2, with D possibly being TRBD1 (6 bases). The CDR3 covers 15 residues. V gave up 0 bases and J gave up 6 bases, with 15 bases separating them. The germline V gene encodes CDR1 SGHNT and CDR2 YYREEE (reference sequence). The CDR3 spells CASSLEIGQLDGYTF. The CDR3, as DNA: TGTGCCAGCAGCTTGGAAATCGGACAGCTGGATGGCTACACCTTC.

The gene calls are TRBV28 and TRBJ1-1, with 9 nucleotides matching TRBD1. The CDR3 loop spans 14 amino acids. V was pared by 6 bases and J by 11 bases, with 13 bases of the junction left unmatched. Germline CDR1 reads MDHEN; CDR2 reads SYDVKM. The CDR3 bases are TGTGCCAGCAGACCATCCGGGACAGGGACTGGGGCTTTCTTT. Protein: CASRPSGTGTGAFF. Supplemented by reference TRBV28 and TRBJ1-1, the full variable domain reads DVKVTQSSRYLVKRTGEKVFLECVQDMDHENMFWYRQDPGLGLRLIYFSYDVKMKEKGDIPEGYSVSREKKERFSLILESASTNQTSMYLCASRPSGTGTGAFFGQGTRLTVV.

There are a few counts of this clone. The chain is built from TRBV4-1 and TRBJ2-7; 11 bases fit TRBD2. The junction had 8 bases not matched to a gene; V was cut back by 1 base and J by 6 bases. This CDR3 comprises 16 residues. The germline V gene encodes CDR1 MGHRA and CDR2 YSYEKL. As DNA, the CDR3 is TGCGCCAGCAGCCAAGGCCTACTAGCGGGAGAAATCGAGCAGTACTTC. It specifies CASSQGLLAGEIEQYF.

The chain employs TRBV19 and TRBJ1-5; D remains unclear. The CDR3 sequence is 15 residues long. Germline assignment: CDR1 LNHDA and CDR2 SQIVND (reference sequence). V gave up 2 bases and J gave up 2 bases, with 10 bases separating them. CDR3 coding DNA: TGTGCCAGTAGTATATTGGGGAGCGGCAATCAGCCCCAGCATTTT. It yields the protein CASSILGSGNQPQHF.

V is TRBV25-1 and J is TRBJ1-2; D uncertain. The CDR3 loop spans 14 amino acids. The germline V gene encodes CDR1 MGHDK and CDR2 SYGVNS. Trimming left V 4 bases short and J 3 bases short, with 12 bases between. The CDR3 DNA reads TGTGCCAGCAGTGGAACCACAACCTACTATGGCTACACCTTC. Encoded protein: CASSGTTTYYGYTF.

The chain is built from TRBV2 and TRBJ1-2; 7 bases are a match to TRBD1. CDR1 is SNHLY and CDR2 is FYNNEI in the germline V gene. The J segment lost 14 bases and the V segment lost 2 bases, leaving 17 bases of the junction unmatched. The CDR3 is 15 amino acids. CDR3 region: CASSENSPGQEAWTF. CDR3 DNA sequence: TGTGCCAGCAGTGAAAATTCCCCCGGACAGGAGGCGTGGACCTTC.

The gene calls are TRBV10-1 and TRBJ2-7; D possibly corresponds to TRBD2 (6 bases). This CDR3 region has 15 residues. The germline V gene encodes CDR1 WNHNN and CDR2 SYGVQD (reference sequence). V lost 0 bases and J lost 5, with 14 bases in between. CDR3: CASSESLGGIHEQYF. DNA of the CDR3: TGCGCCAGCAGTGAGTCCTTGGGGGGTATACACGAGCAGTACTTC.

V gene TRBV30 combines with J gene TRBJ1-1, with D hard to call. CDR3 length equals 12 residues. Trimming stripped 0 bases from V and 3 bases from J, with 5 bases between. CDR1 and CDR2 from the germline V gene are GTSNPN and SVGIG (reference sequence). CDR3 nucleotide sequence: TGTGCCTGGAGTGTACTGGACACTGAAGCTTTCTTT. Amino acid sequence: CAWSVLDTEAFF.

This clone was counted only a few times. The V gene is TRBV6-5, the J gene TRBJ1-4; D is perhaps TRBD1 (6 bases). The V and J ends lost 1 base and 10 bases respectively, with 16 bases between them. Germline lookup yields CDR1 MNHEY and CDR2 SVGAGI. CDR3 length equals 15 residues. CDR3 in amino acids: CASSYLQGRAAKLFF. The CDR3, as DNA: TGTGCCAGCAGTTACTTACAGGGAAGGGCGGCAAAACTGTTTTTT.

The chain couples TRBV4-1 to TRBJ2-5; 7 bases are shared with TRBD1. This CDR3 region has 15 residues. J gave up 5 bases and V 5 bases, and 11 bases lay outside the gene matches. CDR1 is MGHRA, CDR2 YSYEKL, per germline. DNA for the CDR3: TGCGCCAGCAGCGTCAGCGAGGGGGCCGGGGAGACCCAGTACTTC. Residues: CASSVSEGAGETQYF.

There are a few counts of this clone. The V call is TRBV7-9, the J call TRBJ2-7, with D possibly being TRBD2 (6 bases). The CDR3 is 15 residues long. Trimming pared 2 bases from V and 3 bases from J, leaving 14 bases between. Germline loops: CDR1 SEHNR, CDR2 FQNEAQ (reference sequence). The CDR3 DNA reads as TGTGCCAGCAGCTTAATCGGGGGATCCGTCTACGAGCAGTACTTC. This codes for CASSLIGGSVYEQYF.

This sequence joins TRBV7-6 and TRBJ1-2; D is unclear. CDR1 SGHVS and CDR2 FNYEAQ come from the germline V gene. This CDR3 has 15 residues. The V and J ends lost 2 bases and 2 bases respectively, with 12 bases between them. CDR3 amino acids: CASSLRDSGNYGYTF. The DNA for the CDR3 is TGTGCCAGCAGCTTAAGAGATTCCGGGAACTATGGCTACACCTTC. The full variable domain, completed using reference TRBV7-6 and TRBJ1-2, is GAGVSQSPRYKVTKRGQDVALRCDPISGHVSLYWYRQALGQGPEFLTYFNYEAQQDKSGLPNDRFSAERPEGSISTLTIQRTEQRDSAMYRCASSLRDSGNYGYTFGSGTRLTVV.

Written as DNA, the CDR3 is TGTGCCAGCAGGAGCTCCGGGGGGGTAGAGACCCAGTACTTC. Protein sequence: CASRSSGGVETQYF. This chain joins TRBV28 and TRBJ2-5, with 8 bases lining up with TRBD2. This CDR3 comprises 14 residues. In germline, CDR1 is MDHEN, CDR2 SYDVKM. With V trimmed by 6 bases and J by 4 bases, 7 bases remained unmatched.

This clone was recorded a few times. The chain joins TRBV30 to TRBJ1-3, with no clear D. Germline values: CDR1 GTSNPN, CDR2 SVGIG (reference sequence). Trimming cost V 3 bases and J 0 bases, with 6 bases left between them. The CDR3 is made up of 13 amino acids. As DNA, the CDR3 is TGTGCCTGGAGCCGGGACTCTGGAAACACCATATATTTT. Translating gives CAWSRDSGNTIYF.